This TCR beta chain was recorded in a study of identical twins. Study observations and caveats: Sharing of beta out-of-frame sequences by twins showed a weaker excess. In cord blood, abundant beta clonotypes had fewer insertions; memory showed no trend.

TCRdb processed the 5' RACE reads anew with MiXCR; each CDR3 protein has one entry. The sample records under 300,000 distinct CDR3 sequences, 11% to 15% being singletons. CDR1 is MNHEY and CDR2 is SVGEGT in the germline V gene. This CDR3 is 13 amino acids long. The germline V and J ends were trimmed by 10 bases and 2 bases, with 13 bases remaining between them. In regard to this clonotype: Its antigen remains unknown.

Only healthy Caucasians were enrolled as donors. The source material was memory (CD45RO+) T cells sorted from blood. The chain is built from TRBV6-2 or TRBV6-3 and TRBJ2-3, with D unclear. The receptor was isolated from a woman between 18 and 30 years old in good health. The CDR3: CATCTRDTDTQYF. In DNA form, the CDR3 reads TGTGCCACCTGTACTCGCGACACAGATACGCAGTATTTT.